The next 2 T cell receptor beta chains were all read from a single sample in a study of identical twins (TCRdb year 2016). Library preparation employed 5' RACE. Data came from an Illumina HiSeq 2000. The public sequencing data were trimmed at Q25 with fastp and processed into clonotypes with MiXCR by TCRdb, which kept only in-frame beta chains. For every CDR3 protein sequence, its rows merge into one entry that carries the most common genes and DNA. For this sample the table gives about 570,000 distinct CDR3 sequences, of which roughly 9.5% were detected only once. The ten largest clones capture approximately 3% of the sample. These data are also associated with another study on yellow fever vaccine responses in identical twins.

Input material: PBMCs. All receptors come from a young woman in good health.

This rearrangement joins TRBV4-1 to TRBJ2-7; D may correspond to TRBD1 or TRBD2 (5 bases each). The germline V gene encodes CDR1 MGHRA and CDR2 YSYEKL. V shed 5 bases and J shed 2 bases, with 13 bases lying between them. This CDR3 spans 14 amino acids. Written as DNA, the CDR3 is TGCGCCAGCAGCTCACGGGACCTCACCTACGAGCAGTACTTC. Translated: CASSSRDLTYEQYF.

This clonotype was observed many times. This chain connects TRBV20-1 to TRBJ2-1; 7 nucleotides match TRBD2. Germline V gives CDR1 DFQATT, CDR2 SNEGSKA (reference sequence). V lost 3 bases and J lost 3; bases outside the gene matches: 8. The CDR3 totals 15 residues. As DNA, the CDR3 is TGCAGTGCTAGGGAGTCGCGGACTAGCTACAATGAGCAGTTCTTC. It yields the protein CSARESRTSYNEQFF.